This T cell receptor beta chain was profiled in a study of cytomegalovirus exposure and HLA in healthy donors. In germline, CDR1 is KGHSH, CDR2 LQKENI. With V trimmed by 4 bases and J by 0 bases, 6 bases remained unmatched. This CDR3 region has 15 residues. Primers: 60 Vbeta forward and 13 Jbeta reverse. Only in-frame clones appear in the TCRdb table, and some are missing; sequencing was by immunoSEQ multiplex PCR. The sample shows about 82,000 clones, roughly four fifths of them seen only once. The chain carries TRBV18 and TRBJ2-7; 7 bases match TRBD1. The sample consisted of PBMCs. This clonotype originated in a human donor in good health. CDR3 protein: CASSRGGQASYEQYF. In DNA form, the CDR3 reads TGTGCCAGCTCACGCGGCGGACAGGCCTCCTACGAGCAGTACTTC.